The 27 T cell receptor beta chains reported below all come from one sample, sequenced in a study of CD4 T cells in relation to SARS-CoV-2 and coronaviruses. The repertoire was sequenced with immunoSEQ multiplex PCR; TCRdb's copy has only in-frame clones and lacks some. The profile covers 20,000 to 25,000 clones, with over 65% appearing a single time and roughly 17% taken by the ten largest. No cognate antigen is known for these TCRs. The unexposed donors gave CD4+ T cells in about 2010-2019, prior to COVID-19. After about 11 days of culture, CD4+ T cells were isolated. Sequencing was carried out using CD4+ T cells from PBMCs, cultured in vitro. These receptors all stem from a human donor in good health.

The chain recombines TRBV4-2 with TRBJ2-7; TRBD2 agrees at 9 bases. The germline V gene encodes CDR1 LGHNA and CDR2 YNFKEQ. This CDR3 contains 15 residues. The junction had 8 bases not matched to a gene; V was cut back by 1 base and J by 7 bases. The CDR3 loop is CASSQAVAGAGEQYF. The CDR3 nucleotides are TGTGCCAGCAGCCAAGCGGTAGCGGGAGCGGGGGAGCAGTACTTC.

This chain connects TRBV19 to TRBJ2-3; TRBD2 matches 7 bases. The junction had 10 bases not matched to a gene; V was cut back by 7 bases and J by 0 bases. Germline loops: CDR1 LNHDA, CDR2 SQIVND (reference sequence). This CDR3 contains 16 residues. CDR3 amino acids: CASTPERGTSTDTQYF. The CDR3 DNA reads TGTGCCAGTACCCCCGAGCGGGGCACTAGCACAGATACGCAGTATTTT.

This chain uses TRBV5-4 with TRBJ2-7; D remains ambiguous. Trimming removed 3 bases at V and 4 bases at J, with 17 bases between. This CDR3 contains 15 residues. The germline CDR1 and CDR2 sequences are SGHNT and YYREEE (reference sequence). This chain's CDR3 is CASSSGTLKNYEQYF. The CDR3 DNA follows: TGTGCCAGCAGCTCAGGTACCCTGAAGAATTACGAGCAGTACTTC.

The V gene is TRBV7-3, the J gene TRBJ2-2; D is perhaps TRBD1 or TRBD2 (5 bases each). Trimming took off 3 bases at V and 4 bases at J, with 18 bases between the two ends. Per germline, CDR1 SGHTA and CDR2 FQGTGA. This CDR3 comprises 17 residues. CDR3 nucleotide sequence: TGTGCCAGCAGCTTCGAGGGCGTCCATGGGGGCACCGGGGAGCTGTTTTTT. This encodes CASSFEGVHGGTGELFF.

The chain carries TRBV19 and TRBJ2-1; TRBD1 agrees at 10 bases. The CDR3 loop spans 17 amino acids. Unmatched junction bases numbered 9, after V lost 5 bases and J lost 2 bases. Germline CDR1 and CDR2: LNHDA and SQIVND (reference sequence). The CDR3 DNA sequence: TGTGCCAGTAGTGTAGCTACTGGACAGGGGGCCTACAATGAGCAGTTCTTC. Residues: CASSVATGQGAYNEQFF.

The chain joins TRBV28 to TRBJ2-5, with D perhaps TRBD1 (6 bases). The V gene lost 9 bases and the J gene lost 4 bases, with 12 bases spanning the gap. The CDR3 runs to 12 residues. Looked up from germline, CDR1 is MDHEN and CDR2 is SYDVKM. In DNA, the CDR3 is TGTGCCAGTGTTGGACAGTTAGAGACCCAGTACTTC. Translating it yields CASVGQLETQYF.

The rearrangement joins TRBV5-1 to TRBJ2-5; D not resolved. The V gene's germline CDR1 is SGHRS and CDR2 YFSETQ. V was shortened by 3 bases and J by 1 base, with 7 bases between the two germline ends. The length of the CDR3 is 13 residues. The CDR3 DNA reads as TGCGCCAGCAGCTCGACGGGCCAAGAGACCCAGTACTTC. It translates to CASSSTGQETQYF.

The V call is TRBV12-3 or TRBV12-4, the J call TRBJ2-7; TRBD2 might be the D (5 bases). The length of the CDR3 is 12 residues. V lost 6 bases and J lost 6, with 12 bases in between. The CDR3 DNA follows: TGTGCCAGCAGCCCCCGCGCGGGCGAGCAGTACTTC. The encoded protein is CASSPRAGEQYF.

This clone was counted between two and nine times. The V and J genes are TRBV19 and TRBJ1-2, with 11 bases that match TRBD1. After removal of 0 bases from V and 7 bases from J, the junction contained 7 bases not matched to a gene. This CDR3 has 16 residues. Per the germline V gene, CDR1 is LNHDA and CDR2 is SQIVND (reference sequence). The CDR3 reads CASSIDGTGGPGGYTF. CDR3 nucleotide sequence: TGTGCCAGTAGTATAGATGGGACAGGGGGTCCGGGTGGCTACACCTTC.

This chain uses TRBV28 with TRBJ2-6, with D perhaps matching TRBD2 (7 bases). This CDR3 is 15 amino acids long. In germline, CDR1 is MDHEN, CDR2 SYDVKM. Trimming cost V 2 bases and J 4 bases, with 9 bases left between them. CDR3: CASSLGGAGANVLTF. The CDR3 bases are TGTGCCAGCAGTTTAGGGGGGGCCGGGGCCAACGTCCTGACTTTC.

The chain uses TRBV10-2 and TRBJ2-7; D might be TRBD2 (7 bases). CDR1 is WSHSY and CDR2 is SAAADI in the germline V gene. Trimming removed 3 bases at V and 7 bases at J, with 16 bases between. The CDR3 is 14 residues long. In DNA form, the CDR3 reads TGCGCCAGCAGTGAACAGGGAGGGTACTTTGAGCAGTACTTC. Translating it yields CASSEQGGYFEQYF.

This clone is a singleton in its sample. V gene TRBV4-2 combines with J gene TRBJ2-7; D is perhaps TRBD2 (6 bases). Germline V lookup: CDR1 LGHNA, CDR2 YNFKEQ. The CDR3 is 15 amino acids. V lost 0 bases, J lost 3 bases, and 12 bases lay in between. The CDR3 loop is CASSQDVGGRYEQYF. CDR3 nucleotides: TGTGCCAGCAGCCAAGACGTGGGAGGTCGCTACGAGCAGTACTTC.

CDR3 region: CATSVPPQNGGLHNEQFF. The DNA of the CDR3 is TGTGCCACCAGTGTCCCGCCCCAGAATGGGGGCCTTCACAATGAGCAGTTCTTC. J is TRBJ2-1 and V is TRBV24-1; D may be TRBD1 (6 bases). The CDR3 runs to 18 residues. Germline CDR1 and CDR2: KGHDR and SFDVKD. V lost 5 bases to trimming and J lost 5 bases, with 24 bases between them.

This chain uses TRBV24-1 with TRBJ2-1; D is possibly TRBD1 (6 bases). The CDR3 is 13 amino acids. Trimming left V 9 bases short and J 3 bases short, with 11 bases between. Germline V gene lookup returns CDR1 KGHDR and CDR2 SFDVKD. CDR3 nucleotides: TGTGCCACCTCGGGACACGACTACAATGAGCAGTTCTTC. Translated: CATSGHDYNEQFF.

In its sample, this clone was seen a few times. V is TRBV12-3 or TRBV12-4 and J is TRBJ1-5; unclear D gene. There are 13 residues in the CDR3. The V end was cut by 4 bases, the J end by 0 bases, with 4 bases between. The CDR3 loop reads CASSYLSNQPQHF. The DNA for the CDR3 is TGTGCCAGCAGTTATCTTAGCAATCAGCCCCAGCATTTT.

V usage is TRBV5-1 and J usage is TRBJ2-3, with TRBD1 matching over 10 bases. The CDR3 totals 16 residues. CDR1 and CDR2 from the germline V gene are SGHRS and YFSETQ. V lost 4 bases, J lost 6 bases, and 11 bases stayed unmatched. The CDR3: CASSLEGQGHSDTQYF. DNA for the CDR3: TGCGCCAGCAGCCTGGAGGGACAGGGGCATTCGGATACGCAGTATTTT. Drawing the rest from reference TRBV5-1 and TRBJ2-3, the complete variable domain is KAGVTQTPRYLIKTRGQQVTLSCSPISGHRSVSWYQQTPGQGLQFLFEYFSETQRNKGNFPGRFSGRQFSNSRSEMNVSTLELGDSALYLCASSLEGQGHSDTQYFGPGTRLTVL.

This sequence joins TRBV19 and TRBJ2-1; 7 nucleotides align to TRBD2. Per germline, CDR1 LNHDA and CDR2 SQIVND (reference sequence). The V gene end was trimmed by 4 bases and the J gene end by 9 bases; junction bases not matched to a gene: 18. This CDR3 comprises 17 residues. The CDR3 loop is CASSNPPFAGVTGEQFF. CDR3 in DNA: TGTGCCAGTAGTAATCCCCCCTTTGCGGGAGTAACCGGTGAGCAGTTCTTC.

V usage is TRBV5-1 and J usage is TRBJ1-2; a possible D gene is TRBD1 (5 bases). This CDR3 region has 13 residues. V lost 0 bases and J lost 6, with 9 bases in between. The germline V gene has CDR1 SGHRS and CDR2 YFSETQ. The CDR3 region has the DNA TGCGCCAGCAGCTTGGATCAGGGCAATGGCTACACCTTC. Translation gives CASSLDQGNGYTF.

Comments on this clone: The same CDR3 is also encoded by other DNA sequences in this sample. The CDR3 nucleotides are TGTGCCAGCAGCCCGGGTCAGGGGCCTGGAAACACCATATATTTT. Amino acids: CASSPGQGPGNTIYF. The chain carries TRBV11-3 and TRBJ1-3; possible D gene TRBD1, 6 bases. V lost 5 bases to trimming and J lost 2 bases, with 13 bases between them. Germline CDR1 SGHNT, CDR2 YENEEA. The CDR3 runs to 15 residues.

The chain is built from TRBV5-6 and TRBJ2-7; D gene unclear. V was pared by 2 bases and J by 3 bases, with 9 bases between. There are 13 residues in the CDR3. CDR1 is SGHDT, CDR2 YYEEEE, per germline. The DNA for the CDR3 is TGTGCCAGCAGCTTTAGGCCAGACTACGAGCAGTACTTC. Protein sequence: CASSFRPDYEQYF.

The chain uses TRBV28 and TRBJ1-1; TRBD1 is a possible D gene (6 bases). V was pared by 2 bases and J by 6 bases, with 16 bases between. CDR3 length: 15 residues. Germline V gene sequence: CDR1 MDHEN, CDR2 SYDVKM. The CDR3 sequence: CASSLVIGGTAEAFF. The CDR3 DNA sequence: TGTGCCAGCAGTTTAGTTATAGGGGGTACGGCTGAAGCTTTCTTT.

V usage is TRBV24-1 and J usage is TRBJ2-7, with 8 positions matching TRBD2. The CDR3 sequence is 14 residues long. Unmatched junction bases numbered 3, after V lost 4 bases and J lost 2 bases. Germline-derived CDR1 and CDR2 are KGHDR and SFDVKD. The CDR3 coding sequence is TGTGCCACCAGTGACCAAGCGGGAGCCTACGAGCAGTACTTC. Protein product: CATSDQAGAYEQYF.

The chain has TRBV24-1 and TRBJ2-1; no clear D. CDR1 is KGHDR and CDR2 is SFDVKD in the germline V gene. This CDR3 has 15 amino acids. V was shortened by 1 base and J by 5 bases, with 11 bases between the two germline ends. CDR3 protein: CATSDLQRSNNEQFF. The CDR3 DNA sequence: TGTGCCACCAGTGATTTACAACGCAGTAACAATGAGCAGTTCTTC.

This clone was detected once. The rearrangement links TRBV9 to TRBJ2-7; 11 nucleotides align to TRBD1. The CDR3 totals 15 residues. V lost 4 bases to trimming and J lost 0 bases; unmatched junction nucleotides: 3. CDR1 and CDR2 from the germline V gene are SGDLS and YYNGEE. This CDR3 reads CASSLGQGGSYEQYF. CDR3 sequence (DNA): TGTGCCAGCAGCTTGGGACAGGGGGGCTCCTACGAGCAGTACTTC.

V and J are TRBV5-1 and TRBJ1-4, with D unresolved. CDR1 is SGHRS, CDR2 YFSETQ, per germline. This CDR3 has 14 amino acids. The V and J ends lost 1 base and 0 bases respectively, with 4 bases between them. Here the CDR3 reads CASSLSSTNEKLFF. In DNA, the CDR3 is TGCGCCAGCAGCTTGAGCTCAACTAATGAAAAACTGTTTTTT.

The genes are TRBV7-3 and TRBJ2-1, with 11 bases aligning to TRBD2. Germline CDR1 and CDR2: SGHTA and FQGTGA. The CDR3 contains 15 residues. The ends lost 5 bases at V and 6 bases at J; junction bases unmatched: 6. The CDR3 region has the DNA TGTGCCAGCAGCCCAGGACTAGCGGGCTTCAATGAGCAGTTCTTC. This encodes CASSPGLAGFNEQFF.

The chain carries TRBV24-1 and TRBJ2-2, with 11 bases that match TRBD2. Germline CDR1 reads KGHDR; CDR2 reads SFDVKD. Losses at the gene ends were 7 bases for V and 7 bases for J; bases not matched to a gene: 7. CDR3 length equals 15 residues. The CDR3 sequence: CATRPTSGIDGELFF. The CDR3 DNA reads as TGTGCCACCAGACCGACTAGCGGGATTGACGGGGAGCTGTTTTTT.